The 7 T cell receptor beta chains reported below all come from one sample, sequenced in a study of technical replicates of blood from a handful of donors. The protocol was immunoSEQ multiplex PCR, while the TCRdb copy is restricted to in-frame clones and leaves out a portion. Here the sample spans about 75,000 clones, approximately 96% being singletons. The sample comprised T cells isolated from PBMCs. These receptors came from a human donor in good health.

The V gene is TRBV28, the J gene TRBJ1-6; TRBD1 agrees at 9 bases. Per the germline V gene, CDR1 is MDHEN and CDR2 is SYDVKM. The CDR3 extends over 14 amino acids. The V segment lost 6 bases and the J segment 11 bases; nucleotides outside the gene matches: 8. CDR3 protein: CASSTGGGRTPLHF. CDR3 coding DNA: TGTGCCAGCAGCACAGGGGGCGGGAGGACACCCCTCCACTTT.

CDR3 coding DNA: TGCGCCAGCAGCCAAAACGGGGGGGCGAGCACAGATACGCAGTATTTT. The encoded protein is CASSQNGGASTDTQYF. The rearrangement links TRBV4-1 to TRBJ2-3; 8 bases align to TRBD2. Looked up from germline, CDR1 is MGHRA and CDR2 is YSYEKL. The CDR3 spans 16 residues. V was pared by 2 bases and J by 0 bases, with 4 bases of the junction left unmatched.

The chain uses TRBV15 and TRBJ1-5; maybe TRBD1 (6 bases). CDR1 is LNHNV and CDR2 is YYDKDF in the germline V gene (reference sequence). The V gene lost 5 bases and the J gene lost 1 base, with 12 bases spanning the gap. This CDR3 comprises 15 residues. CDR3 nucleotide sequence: TGTGCCACCAGCGACGGGACACGAAGCAATCAGCCCCAGCATTTT. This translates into CATSDGTRSNQPQHF. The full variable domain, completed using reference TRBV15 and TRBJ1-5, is DAMVIQNPRYQVTQFGKPVTLSCSQTLNHNVMYWYQQKSSQAPKLLFHYYDKDFNNEADTPDNFQSRRPNTSFCFLDIRSPGLGDTAMYLCATSDGTRSNQPQHFGDGTRLSIL.

The DNA for the CDR3 is TGCGCCAGCAGCCATTCTAAGGGGGCGGTGGAGCAGTACTTC. Translation: CASSHSKGAVEQYF. The V and J genes are TRBV4-1 and TRBJ2-7, with 7 positions matching TRBD1. The CDR3 is 14 residues long. Unmatched junction bases numbered 9, after V lost 3 bases and J lost 7 bases. In germline, CDR1 is MGHRA, CDR2 YSYEKL.

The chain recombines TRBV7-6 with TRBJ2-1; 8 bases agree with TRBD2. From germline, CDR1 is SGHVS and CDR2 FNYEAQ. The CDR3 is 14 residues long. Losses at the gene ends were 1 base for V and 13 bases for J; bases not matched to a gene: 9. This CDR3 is CASSLESSGGQQFF. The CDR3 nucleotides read TGTGCCAGCAGCTTAGAGTCGAGCGGGGGCCAACAGTTCTTC.

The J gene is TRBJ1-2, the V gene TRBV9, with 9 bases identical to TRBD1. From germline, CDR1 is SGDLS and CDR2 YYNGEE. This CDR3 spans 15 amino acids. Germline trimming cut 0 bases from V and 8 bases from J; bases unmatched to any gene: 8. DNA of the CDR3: TGTGCCAGCAGCGTAGGCAGAAGACAGGGGGGCGGCTACACCTTC. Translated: CASSVGRRQGGGYTF. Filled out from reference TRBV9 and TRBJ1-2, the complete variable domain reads DSGVTQTPKHLITATGQRVTLRCSPRSGDLSVYWYQQSLDQGLQFLIQYYNGEERAKGNILERFSAQQFPDLHSELNLSSLELGDSALYFCASSVGRRQGGGYTFGSGTRLTVV.

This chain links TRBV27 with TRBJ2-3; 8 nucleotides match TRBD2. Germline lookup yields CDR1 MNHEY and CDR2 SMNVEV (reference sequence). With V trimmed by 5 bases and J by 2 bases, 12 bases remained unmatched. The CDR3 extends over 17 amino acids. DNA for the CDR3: TGTGCCAGCAGTCCCGGCGCCGGACTAGCAACCACAGATACGCAGTATTTT. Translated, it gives CASSPGAGLATTDTQYF.